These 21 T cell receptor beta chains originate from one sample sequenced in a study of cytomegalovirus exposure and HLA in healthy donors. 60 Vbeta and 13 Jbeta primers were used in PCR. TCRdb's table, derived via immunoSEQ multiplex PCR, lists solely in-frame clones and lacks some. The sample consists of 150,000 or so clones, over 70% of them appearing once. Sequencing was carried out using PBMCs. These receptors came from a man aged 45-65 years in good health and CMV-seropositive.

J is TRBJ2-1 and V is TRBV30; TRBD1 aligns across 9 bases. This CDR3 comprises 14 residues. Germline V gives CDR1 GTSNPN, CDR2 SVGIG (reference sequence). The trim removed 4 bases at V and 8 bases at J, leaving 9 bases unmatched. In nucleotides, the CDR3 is TGTGCCTGGATCGACACAGGGGGCAAGGATGAGCAGTTCTTC. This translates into CAWIDTGGKDEQFF.

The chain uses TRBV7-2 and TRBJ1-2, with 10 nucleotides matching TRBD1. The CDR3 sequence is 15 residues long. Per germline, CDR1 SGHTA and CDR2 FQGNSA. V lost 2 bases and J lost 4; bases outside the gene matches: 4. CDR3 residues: CASSLTGQGTYGYTF. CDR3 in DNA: TGTGCCAGCAGCTTAACGGGACAGGGGACCTATGGCTACACCTTC.

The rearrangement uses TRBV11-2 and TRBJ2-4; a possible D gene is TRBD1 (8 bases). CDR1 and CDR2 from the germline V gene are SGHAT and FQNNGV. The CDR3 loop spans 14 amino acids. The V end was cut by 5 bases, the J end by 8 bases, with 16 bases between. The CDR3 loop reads CASSQDRGGYIQYF. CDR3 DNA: TGTGCCAGCAGCCAAGACAGGGGAGGGTACATTCAGTACTTC.

The CDR3 bases are TGTGCCAGTAGTAAAAGGGAGTGGGGTGAGCAGTACTTC. This codes for CASSKREWGEQYF. The gene calls are TRBV19 and TRBJ2-7; weak D call: TRBD2 (5 bases). The CDR3 totals 13 residues. CDR1 and CDR2 from the germline V gene are LNHDA and SQIVND (reference sequence). V gave up 4 bases and J gave up 7 bases, with 14 bases separating them.

The CDR3 sequence: CASSLVRQLNYGYTF. CDR3 bases: TGTGCCAGCAGCTTAGTGCGGCAGCTTAACTATGGCTACACCTTC. This chain joins TRBV11-2 and TRBJ1-2; D not resolved. The germline gives CDR1 SGHAT, CDR2 FQNNGV. V lost 1 base and J lost 1, with 10 bases in between. The CDR3 spans 15 residues. The entire variable domain, with the rest obtained from reference TRBV11-2 and TRBJ1-2, is as follows: EAGVAQSPRYKIIEKRQSVAFWCNPISGHATLYWYQQILGQGPKLLIQFQNNGVVDDSQLPKDRFSAERLKGVDSTLKIQPAKLEDSAVYLCASSLVRQLNYGYTFGSGTRLTVV.

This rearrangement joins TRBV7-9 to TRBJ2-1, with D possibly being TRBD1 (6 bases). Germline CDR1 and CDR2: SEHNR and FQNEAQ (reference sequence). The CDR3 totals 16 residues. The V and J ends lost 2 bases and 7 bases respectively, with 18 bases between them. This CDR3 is CASSLRGDMAGNEQFF. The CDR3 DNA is TGTGCCAGCAGCTTACGTGGGGACATGGCCGGGAATGAGCAGTTCTTC.

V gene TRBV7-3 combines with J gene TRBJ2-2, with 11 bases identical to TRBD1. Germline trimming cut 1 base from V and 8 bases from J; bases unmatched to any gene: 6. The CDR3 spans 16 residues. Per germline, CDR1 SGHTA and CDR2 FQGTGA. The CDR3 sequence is CASSLNPDRGRGELFF. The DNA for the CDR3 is TGTGCCAGCAGCTTAAACCCGGACAGGGGGCGTGGGGAGCTGTTTTTT. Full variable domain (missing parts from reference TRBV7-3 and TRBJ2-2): GAGVSQTPSNKVTEKGKYVELRCDPISGHTALYWYRQSLGQGPEFLIYFQGTGAADDSGLPNDRFFAVRPEGSVSTLKIQRTERGDSAVYLCASSLNPDRGRGELFFGEGSRLTVL.

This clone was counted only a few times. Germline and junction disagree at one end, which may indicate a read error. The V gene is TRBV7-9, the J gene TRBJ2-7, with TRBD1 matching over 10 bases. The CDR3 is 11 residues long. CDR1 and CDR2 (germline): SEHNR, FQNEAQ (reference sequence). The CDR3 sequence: CSSSKTGGEYF. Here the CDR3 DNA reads TGTTCCAGCAGCAAGACAGGGGGCGAATACTTC.

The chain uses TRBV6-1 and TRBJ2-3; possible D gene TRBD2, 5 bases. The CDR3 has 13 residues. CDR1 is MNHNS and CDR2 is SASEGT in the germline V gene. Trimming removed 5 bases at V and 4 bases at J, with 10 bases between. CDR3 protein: CASSRDGADTQYF. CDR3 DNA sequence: TGTGCCAGCAGTCGGGATGGAGCAGATACGCAGTATTTT.

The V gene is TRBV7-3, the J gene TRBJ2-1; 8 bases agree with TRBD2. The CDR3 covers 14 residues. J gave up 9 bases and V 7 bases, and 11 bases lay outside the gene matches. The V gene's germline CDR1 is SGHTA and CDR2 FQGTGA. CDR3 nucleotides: TGTGCCAGCAAATCAGGAGCGGGAGCAGCTGAGCAGTTCTTC. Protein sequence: CASKSGAGAAEQFF.

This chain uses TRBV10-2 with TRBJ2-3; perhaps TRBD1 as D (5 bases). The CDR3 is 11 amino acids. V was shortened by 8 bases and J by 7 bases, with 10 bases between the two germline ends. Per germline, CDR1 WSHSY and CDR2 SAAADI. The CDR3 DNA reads TGCGCCAGCGGGGCAGGGAATACGCAGTATTTT. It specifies CASGAGNTQYF.

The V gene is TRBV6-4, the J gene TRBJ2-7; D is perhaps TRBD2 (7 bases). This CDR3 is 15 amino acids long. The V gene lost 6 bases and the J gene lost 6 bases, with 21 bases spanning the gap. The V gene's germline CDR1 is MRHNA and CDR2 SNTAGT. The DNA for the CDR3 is TGTGCCAGCAGATCGGAGGGGGAGGGCCTTTTCGAGCAGTACTTC. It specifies CASRSEGEGLFEQYF.

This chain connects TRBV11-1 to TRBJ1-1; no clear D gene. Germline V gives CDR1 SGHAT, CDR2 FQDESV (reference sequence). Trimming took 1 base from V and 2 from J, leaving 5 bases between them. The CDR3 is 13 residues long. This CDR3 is CASSLERNTEAFF. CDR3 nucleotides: TGTGCCAGCAGCTTAGAGAGAAACACTGAAGCTTTCTTT.

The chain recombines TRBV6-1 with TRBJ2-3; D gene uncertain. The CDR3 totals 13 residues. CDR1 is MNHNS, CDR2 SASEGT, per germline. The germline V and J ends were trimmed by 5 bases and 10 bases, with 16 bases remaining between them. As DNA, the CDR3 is TGTGCCAGCAGTCCAACTACTACCGGTTCGCAGTATTTT. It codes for CASSPTTTGSQYF.

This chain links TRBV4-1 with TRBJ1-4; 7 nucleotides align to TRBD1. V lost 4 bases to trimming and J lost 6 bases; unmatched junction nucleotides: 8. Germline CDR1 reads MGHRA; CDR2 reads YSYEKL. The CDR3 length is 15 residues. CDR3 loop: CASSPQQGLYEKLFF. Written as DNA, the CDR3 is TGCGCCAGCAGCCCACAACAGGGGCTATATGAAAAACTGTTTTTT.

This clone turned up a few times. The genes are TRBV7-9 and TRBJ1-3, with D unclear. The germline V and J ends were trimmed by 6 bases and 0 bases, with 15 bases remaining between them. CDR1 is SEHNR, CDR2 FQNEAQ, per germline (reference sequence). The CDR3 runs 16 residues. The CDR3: CASREDSEISGNTIYF. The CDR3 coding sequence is TGTGCCAGCAGGGAGGACTCAGAAATCTCTGGAAACACCATATATTTT.

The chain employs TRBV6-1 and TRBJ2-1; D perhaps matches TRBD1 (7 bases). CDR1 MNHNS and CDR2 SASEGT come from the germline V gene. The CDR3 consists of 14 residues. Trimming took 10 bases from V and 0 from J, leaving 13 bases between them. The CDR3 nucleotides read TGTGCCACTGCGCGGGACAGCTCCTACAATGAGCAGTTCTTC. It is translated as CATARDSSYNEQFF.

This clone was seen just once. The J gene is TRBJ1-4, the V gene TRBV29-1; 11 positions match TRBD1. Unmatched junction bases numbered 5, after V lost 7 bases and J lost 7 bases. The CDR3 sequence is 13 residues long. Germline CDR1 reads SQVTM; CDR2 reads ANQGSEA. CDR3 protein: CSASGTGGEKLFF. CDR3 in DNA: TGCAGCGCCTCCGGGACAGGGGGTGAAAAACTGTTTTTT.

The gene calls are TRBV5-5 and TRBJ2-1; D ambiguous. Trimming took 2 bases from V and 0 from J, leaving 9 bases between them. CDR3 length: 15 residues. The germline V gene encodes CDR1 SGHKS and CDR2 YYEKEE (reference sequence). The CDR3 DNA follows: TGTGCCAGCAGCTTAGTCTCCAGCTCCTACAATGAGCAGTTCTTC. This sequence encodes CASSLVSSSYNEQFF.

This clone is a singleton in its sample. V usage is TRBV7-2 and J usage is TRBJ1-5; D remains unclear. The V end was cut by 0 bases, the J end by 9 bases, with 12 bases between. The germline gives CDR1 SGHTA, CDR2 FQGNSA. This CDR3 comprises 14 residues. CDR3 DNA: TGTGCCAGCAGCTTAGCCGGGGAGCCCGCGCCCCAGCATTTT. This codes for CASSLAGEPAPQHF.

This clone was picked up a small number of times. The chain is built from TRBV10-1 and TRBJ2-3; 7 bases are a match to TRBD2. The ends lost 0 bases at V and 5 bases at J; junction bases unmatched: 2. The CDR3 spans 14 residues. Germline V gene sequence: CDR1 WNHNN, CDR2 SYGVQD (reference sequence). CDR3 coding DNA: TGCGCCAGCAGTGAGTCCCCGGGGGGAGATACGCAGTATTTT. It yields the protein CASSESPGGDTQYF.